The clone carrying this T cell receptor (beta chain) is medium-sized (0.01 to 0.1%). The data originate from a study of sequential checkpoint blockade in melanoma. Background on the study: DNA from around 87 pretreatment tumor samples underwent TCRβ immunosequencing. Matched biopsies came pretreatment and at week 13 for approximately 21 patients.

TCRdb's table, derived via immunoSEQ multiplex PCR, lists solely in-frame clones and lacks some. The repertoire holds under 20,000 clones, with roughly two thirds as singletons. The CDR3 is made up of 16 amino acids. Germline assignment: CDR1 MNHGY and CDR2 SAAAGT. V lost 6 bases and J lost 0; bases outside the gene matches: 8. Noted treatment: randomized to nivolumab then ipilimumab (arm A) or the reverse (arm B). This sequence originates from a human donor with melanoma. The sample in question was tumor tissue (inferred from file names), obtained from a patient given nivolumab and ipilimumab in sequence. The chain has TRBV6-8 and TRBJ2-1; TRBD2 matches 7 bases. The CDR3 coding sequence is TGTGCCAGCAGGGCCTGGGAGGGGAGCTCCTACAATGAGCAGTTCTTC. As protein: CASRAWEGSSYNEQFF.